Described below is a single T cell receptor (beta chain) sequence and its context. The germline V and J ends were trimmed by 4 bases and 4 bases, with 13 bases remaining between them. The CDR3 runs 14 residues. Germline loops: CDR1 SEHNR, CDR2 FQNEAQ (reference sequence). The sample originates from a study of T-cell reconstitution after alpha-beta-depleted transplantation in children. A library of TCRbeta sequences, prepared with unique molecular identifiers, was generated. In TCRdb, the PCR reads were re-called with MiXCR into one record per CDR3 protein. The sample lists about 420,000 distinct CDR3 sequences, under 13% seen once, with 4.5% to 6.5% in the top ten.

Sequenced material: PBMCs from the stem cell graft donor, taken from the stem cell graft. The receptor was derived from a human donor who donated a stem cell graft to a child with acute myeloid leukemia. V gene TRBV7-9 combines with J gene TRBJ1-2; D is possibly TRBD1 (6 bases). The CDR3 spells CASSSLTGSYGYTF. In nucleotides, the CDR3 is TGTGCCAGCAGCTCCTTAACAGGGAGCTATGGCTACACCTTC. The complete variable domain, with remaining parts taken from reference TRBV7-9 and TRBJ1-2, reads DTGVSQNPRHKITKRGQNVTFRCDPISEHNRLYWYRQTLGQGPEFLTYFQNEAQLEKSRLLSDRFSAERPKGSFSTLEIQRTEQGDSAMYLCASSSLTGSYGYTFGSGTRLTVV.